The 28 T cell receptor beta chains in this list originate from one sample, sequenced in a study of CD8 T cells in ankylosing spondylitis. MiXCR was run by TCRdb on the 5' RACE reads, yielding one entry per CDR3 protein. The sample lists 250,000 to 300,000 distinct CDR3 sequences, 15% to 20% seen once, with roughly 8.3% in the top ten. Sample: blood, either unsorted or a sorted T cell fraction (not recorded which). Source of these receptors: a male donor with ankylosing spondylitis or in good health (not recorded which).

V usage is TRBV3-1 and J usage is TRBJ2-5; 11 bases map to TRBD2. The V segment lost 0 bases and the J segment 4 bases; nucleotides outside the gene matches: 4. This CDR3 has 16 residues. Germline V lookup: CDR1 LGHDT, CDR2 YNNKEL (reference sequence). The CDR3: CASSQERLAGGETQYF. As DNA, the CDR3 is TGTGCCAGCAGCCAAGAGCGTCTAGCGGGAGGAGAGACCCAGTACTTC.

This clonotype was picked up a small number of times. The chain combines TRBV29-1 with TRBJ1-2; maybe TRBD1 (6 bases). CDR3 length equals 12 residues. CDR1 and CDR2 (germline): SQVTM, ANQGSEA. V was trimmed by 7 bases and J by 4 bases, leaving 13 bases between them. CDR3 protein: CSAIQGPYGYTF. The CDR3 region has the DNA TGCAGCGCGATACAGGGTCCCTATGGCTACACCTTC.

This clonotype was seen a few times. The gene calls are TRBV12-3 or TRBV12-4 and TRBJ1-4; no definite D call. The CDR3 is made up of 14 amino acids. The germline V and J ends were trimmed by 1 base and 7 bases, with 10 bases remaining between them. In DNA, the CDR3 is TGTGCCAGCAGTTTAGGTTCCGTGGCTGAAAAACTGTTTTTT. Protein product: CASSLGSVAEKLFF.

V and J are TRBV2 and TRBJ2-1, with TRBD1 matching 9 bases. V trimming: 6 bases; J trimming: 1 base; junction bases outside the gene matches: 10. Germline values: CDR1 SNHLY, CDR2 FYNNEI. This CDR3 region has 17 residues. The CDR3 DNA sequence: TGTGCCAGCAGGGACCCGGGACAGGGTGTTTCCTACAATGAGCAGTTCTTC. Translated: CASRDPGQGVSYNEQFF. Variable domain in full (rest from reference TRBV2 and TRBJ2-1): EPEVTQTPSHQVTQMGQEVILRCVPISNHLYFYWYRQILGQKVEFLVSFYNNEISEKSEIFDDQFSVERPDGSNFTLKIRSTKLEDSAMYFCASRDPGQGVSYNEQFFGPGTRLTVL.

The rearrangement uses TRBV12-3 or TRBV12-4 and TRBJ2-1, with 9 bases fitting TRBD2. This CDR3 contains 15 residues. V shed 2 bases, J shed 4 bases, and the junction held 3 bases outside the gene matches. CDR3 sequence: CASSLLRGGYNEQFF. The CDR3 region has the DNA TGTGCCAGCAGTTTATTGCGGGGGGGTTACAATGAGCAGTTCTTC.

Only a few counts were recorded for this clonotype. The chain couples TRBV12-3 or TRBV12-4 to TRBJ2-5, with TRBD1 matching over 10 bases. Germline trimming cut 6 bases from V and 2 bases from J; bases unmatched to any gene: 3. The CDR3 has 14 residues. The CDR3 sequence: CASRDRGGQETQYF. CDR3 nucleotide sequence: TGTGCCAGCAGGGACAGGGGGGGGCAAGAGACCCAGTACTTC.

The V and J genes are TRBV12-3 or TRBV12-4 and TRBJ2-1; TRBD2 matches at 15 bases. This CDR3 has 17 amino acids. The V and J ends lost 0 bases and 9 bases, in that order; junction bases with no gene match: 6. This CDR3 is CASSLASGLAGGIEQFF. The CDR3 DNA reads TGTGCCAGCAGTTTAGCGTCCGGACTAGCGGGGGGGATTGAGCAGTTCTTC.

This clonotype was observed a few times. The chain has TRBV6-1 and TRBJ2-7, with D unclear. The germline gives CDR1 MNHNS, CDR2 SASEGT. This CDR3 has 15 amino acids. V lost 2 bases to trimming and J lost 0 bases, with 11 bases between them. The CDR3: CASSEYYQSSYEQYV. CDR3 DNA: TGTGCCAGCAGTGAATATTACCAAAGCTCCTACGAGCAGTACGTC.

The chain couples TRBV5-1 to TRBJ2-3; no reliable D call. Germline loops: CDR1 SGHRS, CDR2 YFSETQ. This CDR3 comprises 15 residues. V gave up 0 bases and J gave up 0 bases, with 8 bases separating them. The CDR3 bases are TGCGCCAGCAGCTTGGGGTCAGCTAGCACAGATACGCAGTATTTT. This encodes CASSLGSASTDTQYF.

This sequence joins TRBV5-1 and TRBJ2-5; the match to TRBD1 covers 8 bases. The junction had 13 bases not matched to a gene; V was cut back by 7 bases and J by 2 bases. The germline CDR1 and CDR2 sequences are SGHRS and YFSETQ. This CDR3 is 16 amino acids long. CDR3 sequence (DNA): TGCGCCAGCCGAGACAGGGGCCCAACTACTCAAGAGACCCAGTACTTC. Amino acids: CASRDRGPTTQETQYF.

In this sample, this clonotype turned up a few times. V gene TRBV3-1 combines with J gene TRBJ2-5; 10 nucleotides align to TRBD1. The germline gives CDR1 LGHDT, CDR2 YNNKEL (reference sequence). V lost 1 base to trimming and J lost 5 bases; unmatched junction nucleotides: 10. This CDR3 contains 17 residues. The DNA for the CDR3 is TGTGCCAGCAGCCAAGGCCCGACAGGGGGCGCGATGGAGACCCAGTACTTC. Amino acids: CASSQGPTGGAMETQYF.

This clonotype has ten or more counts. The chain carries TRBV20-1 and TRBJ1-1; D possibly corresponds to TRBD1 (5 bases). The CDR3 covers 11 residues. Between the trimmed V and J ends, which lost 6 bases and 1 base, there was a span of 6 bases. The germline V gene encodes CDR1 DFQATT and CDR2 SNEGSKA (reference sequence). The CDR3 sequence is CSAGGNTEAFF. The CDR3, as DNA: TGCAGTGCGGGGGGGAACACTGAAGCTTTCTTT.

This clonotype was seen a handful of times. V is TRBV27 and J is TRBJ2-1, with a tentative D call TRBD1 (6 bases). This CDR3 contains 16 residues. Per the germline V gene, CDR1 is MNHEY and CDR2 is SMNVEV (reference sequence). Trimming took off 4 bases at V and 4 bases at J, with 17 bases between the two ends. The DNA for the CDR3 is TGTGCCAGCAGTTCGATACAGGGACGCCGGTACAATGAGCAGTTCTTC. It translates to CASSSIQGRRYNEQFF.

V gene TRBV12-3 or TRBV12-4 combines with J gene TRBJ1-1; D not certain. The CDR3 spans 15 residues. Trimming stripped 1 base from V and 0 bases from J, with 9 bases between. The CDR3 loop is CASSLESNLNTEAFF. In nucleotides, the CDR3 is TGTGCCAGCAGTTTAGAATCGAACCTGAACACTGAAGCTTTCTTT.

This clonotype was counted a few times. The chain employs TRBV15 and TRBJ2-1, with D tentatively TRBD2 (7 bases). The V and J ends lost 0 bases and 2 bases respectively, with 11 bases between them. The CDR3 has 16 amino acids. In germline, CDR1 is LNHNV, CDR2 YYDKDF (reference sequence). CDR3 nucleotides: TGTGCCACCAGCAGAGATTTAGGGGGGGCCTACAATGAGCAGTTCTTC. As protein: CATSRDLGGAYNEQFF.

The chain carries TRBV20-1 and TRBJ2-1, with D unclear. This CDR3 spans 14 amino acids. Germline loops: CDR1 DFQATT, CDR2 SNEGSKA (reference sequence). V dropped 6 bases and J dropped 3 bases, with 15 bases sitting between them. This CDR3 reads CSAEDGSDYNEQFF. The DNA of the CDR3 is TGCAGTGCCGAGGATGGATCCGACTACAATGAGCAGTTCTTC.

The chain carries TRBV7-2 and TRBJ2-3, with 7 positions matching TRBD1. Unmatched junction bases numbered 3, after V lost 0 bases and J lost 0 bases. Germline assignment: CDR1 SGHTA and CDR2 FQGNSA. CDR3 length: 16 residues. Written as DNA, the CDR3 is TGTGCCAGCAGCTTAGCGGACAGGCCGAGCACAGATACGCAGTATTTT. This gives the protein CASSLADRPSTDTQYF.

This clonotype was seen more than once but under ten times. The CDR3 protein is CSARPPGPALYGYTF. Here the CDR3 DNA reads TGCAGTGCTAGACCCCCGGGCCCGGCCCTCTATGGCTACACCTTC. The rearrangement uses TRBV20-1 and TRBJ1-2; D uncertain. V gave up 2 bases and J gave up 4 bases, with 17 bases separating them. Per the germline V gene, CDR1 is DFQATT and CDR2 is SNEGSKA (reference sequence). The CDR3 length is 15 residues.

The rearrangement joins TRBV10-3 to TRBJ2-1; 7 bases line up with TRBD1. This CDR3 contains 13 residues. Trimming cost V 11 bases and J 7 bases; bases outside gene matches: 11. CDR1 and CDR2 from the germline V gene are ENHRY and SYGVKD. The CDR3 DNA reads TGTGCCGCGACAGGGAGTTCTTGGAATGAGCAGTTCTTC. Its translation is CAATGSSWNEQFF.

This clonotype was detected only a few times. The chain links TRBV9 to TRBJ1-3; D uncertain. The CDR3 totals 17 residues. The V gene's germline CDR1 is SGDLS and CDR2 YYNGEE. V was pared by 3 bases and J by 0 bases, with 16 bases between. Written as DNA, the CDR3 is TGTGCCAGCAGCGCCTACGTCGTCTGGAGCTCTGGAAACACCATATATTTT. Translation: CASSAYVVWSSGNTIYF.

V and J are TRBV4-2 and TRBJ2-3; TRBD2 matches 8 bases. V shed 1 base and J 9 bases; nucleotides not matched to a gene: 12. CDR1 and CDR2 from the germline V gene are LGHNA and YNFKEQ. This CDR3 comprises 16 residues. The CDR3 coding sequence is TGTGCCAGCAGCCAAGTTCAGCGGGGGCCCGTCGAGACGCAGTATTTT. This gives the protein CASSQVQRGPVETQYF.

V usage is TRBV7-9 and J usage is TRBJ2-2; 7 positions agree with TRBD1. J lost 7 bases, V lost 5 bases, and 7 bases had no gene match. The CDR3 loop spans 14 amino acids. Looked up from germline, CDR1 is SEHNR and CDR2 is FQNEAQ (reference sequence). CDR3 protein: CASSLTGANGELFF. CDR3 DNA: TGTGCCAGCAGCCTAACAGGGGCCAACGGGGAGCTGTTTTTT. Using reference TRBV7-9 and TRBJ2-2 for the parts outside the CDR3, the full variable domain is DTGVSQNPRHKITKRGQNVTFRCDPISEHNRLYWYRQTLGQGPEFLTYFQNEAQLEKSRLLSDRFSAERPKGSFSTLEIQRTEQGDSAMYLCASSLTGANGELFFGEGSRLTVL.

This chain links TRBV19 with TRBJ2-7; tentative D call: TRBD2 (5 bases). The CDR3 extends over 15 amino acids. Germline CDR1 and CDR2: LNHDA and SQIVND (reference sequence). Trimming took 5 bases from V and 2 from J, leaving 16 bases between them. In DNA form, the CDR3 reads TGTGCCAGTAGTCCCCGGGGAGCAGCTCCCTACGAGCAGTACGTC. Translated: CASSPRGAAPYEQYV.

This clonotype was seen more than once but under ten times. In DNA, the CDR3 is TGTGCCACCAGCTCCGACAGCGCCTACGAGCAGTACGTC. It encodes CATSSDSAYEQYV. The chain recombines TRBV24-1 with TRBJ2-7; possibly TRBD1 for D (5 bases). CDR1 KGHDR and CDR2 SFDVKD come from the germline V gene. The CDR3 covers 13 residues. Trimming stripped 7 bases from V and 2 bases from J, with 11 bases between.

This clonotype was seen a handful of times. The DNA of the CDR3 is TGCGCCAGCAGCGTCGGGGACGGTCAAGAGACCCAGTACTTC. It specifies CASSVGDGQETQYF. J is TRBJ2-5 and V is TRBV5-1; D is possibly TRBD1 or TRBD2 (5 bases each). CDR3 size: 14 residues. The germline CDR1 and CDR2 sequences are SGHRS and YFSETQ. Trimming took off 4 bases at V and 2 bases at J, with 12 bases between the two ends. The full variable domain, in which reference TRBV5-1 and TRBJ2-5 provide the parts outside the CDR3, is KAGVTQTPRYLIKTRGQQVTLSCSPISGHRSVSWYQQTPGQGLQFLFEYFSETQRNKGNFPGRFSGRQFSNSRSEMNVSTLELGDSALYLCASSVGDGQETQYFGPGTRLLVL.

The sample holds a few counts of this clonotype. The V gene is TRBV6-1, the J gene TRBJ2-1, with D hard to call. This CDR3 spans 16 amino acids. Looked up from germline, CDR1 is MNHNS and CDR2 is SASEGT. V was shortened by 1 base and J by 0 bases, with 10 bases between the two germline ends. The CDR3 reads CASSEVVSNSYNEQFF. The DNA of the CDR3 is TGTGCCAGCAGTGAAGTGGTCTCCAACTCCTACAATGAGCAGTTCTTC.

A few counts support this clonotype. CDR3: CASSNSRGQGEQYV. The CDR3 nucleotides are TGCGCCAGCAGTAACTCCAGGGGGCAGGGCGAGCAGTACGTC. The genes are TRBV10-2 and TRBJ2-7; 8 bases line up with TRBD1. After removal of 5 bases from V and 6 bases from J, the junction contained 9 bases not matched to a gene. Germline V gives CDR1 WSHSY, CDR2 SAAADI. This CDR3 comprises 14 residues.

The CDR3: CASSIGGTGYAGELFF. CDR3 DNA: TGCGCCAGCAGCATTGGTGGGACAGGTTATGCCGGGGAGCTGTTTTTT. This chain uses TRBV5-1 with TRBJ2-2; 8 nucleotides agree with TRBD1. The CDR3 extends over 16 amino acids. Germline CDR1 SGHRS, CDR2 YFSETQ. V trimming: 4 bases; J trimming: 6 bases; junction bases outside the gene matches: 11.